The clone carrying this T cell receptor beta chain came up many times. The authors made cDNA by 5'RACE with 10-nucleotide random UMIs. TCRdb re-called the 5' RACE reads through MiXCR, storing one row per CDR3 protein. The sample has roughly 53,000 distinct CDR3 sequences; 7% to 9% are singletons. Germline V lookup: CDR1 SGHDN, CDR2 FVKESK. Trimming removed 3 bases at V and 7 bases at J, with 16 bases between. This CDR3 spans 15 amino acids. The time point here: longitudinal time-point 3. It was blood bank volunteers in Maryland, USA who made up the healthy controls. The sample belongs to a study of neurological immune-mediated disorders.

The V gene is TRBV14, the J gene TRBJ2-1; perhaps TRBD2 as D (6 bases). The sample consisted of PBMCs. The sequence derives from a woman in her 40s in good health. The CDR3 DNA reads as TGTGCCAGCAGCCAGGGGCGGGATATAGAGAATGAGCAGTTCTTC. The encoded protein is CASSQGRDIENEQFF.